A selection of T cell receptor beta chains follows, all from one sample in a study of cytotoxic CD8 clonotypes in ibrutinib-treated CLL. TCRdb's table, derived via immunoSEQ multiplex PCR, lists solely in-frame clones and lacks some. The table records over 140,000 clones, more than 70% of them present only once. The specimen was PBMCs, collected after 36 months of ibrutinib treatment. Every receptor here comes from a human donor with chronic lymphocytic leukemia. CDR3s leave out the opening cysteine and the closing phenylalanine or tryptophan. Each record gives: V gene, J gene, CDR3 length, CDR3 protein.

V: TRBV7-9; J: TRBJ2-1; length: 17; CDR3: ASSLVFTRKTGNNNEQF
V: TRBV30; J: TRBJ1-5; length: 16; CDR3: AWSVPGQTGDPNQPQH
V: TRBV6-6; J: TRBJ1-2; length: 12; CDR3: ASSPVGLDYGYT
V: TRBV5-1; J: TRBJ2-1; length: 9; CDR3: ASSLDNEQF
V: TRBV9; J: TRBJ2-2; length: 14; CDR3: ASSVAPSETTGELF
V: TRBV2; J: TRBJ1-5; length: 14; CDR3: ASSEGFGLRSQPQH
V: TRBV13; J: TRBJ2-3; length: 13; CDR3: ASSPGTRSTDTQY
V: TRBV19; J: TRBJ1-1; length: 12; CDR3: ASSETDSTTEAF
V: TRBV6-1; J: TRBJ1-1; length: 11; CDR3: ASSRGRGTEAF
V: TRBV9; J: TRBJ2-3; length: 14; CDR3: ASSVEGSGGADTQY
V: TRBV15; J: TRBJ2-7; length: 12; CDR3: ATSRYRQGYEQY
V: TRBV6-1; J: TRBJ2-7; length: 11; CDR3: ACPGLANTEQY
V: TRBV6-5; J: TRBJ2-7; length: 13; CDR3: ASSYSGLDPYEQY
V: TRBV4-2; J: TRBJ1-4; length: 12; CDR3: ASSQDPGNEKLF
V: TRBV5-1; J: TRBJ1-1; length: 15; CDR3: ASSRRGDRVRNTEAF
V: TRBV5-4; J: TRBJ1-2; length: 11; CDR3: ASSFSSNYGYT
V: TRBV6-5; J: TRBJ1-2; length: 12; CDR3: ASSRDRRDYGYT
V: TRBV21-1; J: TRBJ2-7; length: 9; CDR3: ASSNVNEQY
V: TRBV2; J: TRBJ2-7; length: 13; CDR3: ASSLTWGGTYEQY
V: TRBV23-1; J: TRBJ1-5; length: 14; CDR3: ASSQSGRFWGQPQH
V: TRBV5-1; J: TRBJ2-1; length: 14; CDR3: ASSLGAGGPPNEQF
V: TRBV30; J: TRBJ2-3; length: 13; CDR3: AQRQTGLSTDTQY
V: TRBV5-1; J: TRBJ2-7; length: 11; CDR3: ASSLSLGSVRG
V: TRBV11-3; J: TRBJ2-5; length: 11; CDR3: ASSFVPQETQY
V: TRBV6-1; J: TRBJ2-4; length: 11; CDR3: ASLPGAENIQY
V: TRBV5-1; J: TRBJ2-1; length: 12; CDR3: ASSLGDVCNEQF
V: TRBV27; J: TRBJ2-7; length: 11; CDR3: ASSLRTGYEQY
V: TRBV18; J: TRBJ2-2; length: 9; CDR3: ASSDSGELF
V: TRBV9; J: TRBJ2-7; length: 12; CDR3: ASSERGASYEQY
V: TRBV6-5; J: TRBJ2-7; length: 11; CDR3: ASNRTDSYEQY
V: TRBV14; J: TRBJ1-2; length: 9; CDR3: ASSQLGGYT
V: TRBV5-1; J: TRBJ1-3; length: 11; CDR3: ASRPFSGNTIY
V: TRBV9; J: TRBJ2-3; length: 13; CDR3: ASGGGAGGTDTQY
V: TRBV10-2; J: TRBJ2-7; length: 11; CDR3: ASSGLGRGEQY
V: TRBV6-4; J: TRBJ1-6; length: 11; CDR3: ASTTGDNSPLH
V: TRBV5-1; J: TRBJ2-7; length: 10; CDR3: ASSFESYEQY
V: TRBV21-1; J: TRBJ2-1; length: 17; CDR3: ASSIPGTSGRSSYNEQF
V: TRBV13; J: TRBJ2-7; length: 12; CDR3: ASTKGLAGYEQY
V: TRBV27; J: TRBJ2-1; length: 13; CDR3: ASSPGDRYYNEQF